The TCR beta chain described here comes from a study of blood T cell repertoires in COVID-19. Assay: immunoSEQ multiplex PCR; the TCRdb copy retains only in-frame clones and omits some. The table lists under 150,000 clones, 75% to 90% of them singletons. Trimming stripped 3 bases from V and 7 bases from J, with 6 bases between. Per the germline V gene, CDR1 is MGHDK and CDR2 is SYGVNS. This CDR3 contains 11 residues. The TCR originated in a man aged 45-65 years in a cohort exposed to, infected with or recovered from COVID-19 (not recorded which). The chain links TRBV25-1 to TRBJ1-2, with D unresolved. Sequenced material: PBMCs or T cells enriched from blood (not recorded which). The DNA for the CDR3 is TGTGCCAGCAGTGACGGGAGTGGCTACACCTTC. This codes for CASSDGSGYTF.